The 17 T cell receptor beta chains given below trace back to one sample, sequenced in a study of cytomegalovirus exposure and HLA in healthy donors. The PCR ran on 60 Vbeta and 13 Jbeta primers. Some clones are missing from TCRdb's copy, which holds only in-frame ones; the method was immunoSEQ multiplex PCR. The data show about 190,000 clones, 77% seen once. The sequenced material came from PBMCs. The source is a woman in her 30s in good health and CMV-seropositive.

This clone has just one count. V and J are TRBV28 and TRBJ2-6; 7 nucleotides match TRBD1. In germline, CDR1 is MDHEN, CDR2 SYDVKM. Unmatched junction bases numbered 7, after V lost 8 bases and J lost 0 bases. This CDR3 is built from 16 residues. As DNA, the CDR3 is TGTGCCAGCTCGGACAGGTTGGGCTCTGGGGCCAACGTCCTGACTTTC. Translation gives CASSDRLGSGANVLTF. Filled out from reference TRBV28 and TRBJ2-6, the complete variable domain reads DVKVTQSSRYLVKRTGEKVFLECVQDMDHENMFWYRQDPGLGLRLIYFSYDVKMKEKGDIPEGYSVSREKKERFSLILESASTNQTSMYLCASSDRLGSGANVLTFGAGSRLTVL.

The chain carries TRBV7-2 and TRBJ2-1; 11 nucleotides line up with TRBD2. Germline loops: CDR1 SGHTA, CDR2 FQGNSA. The CDR3 is made up of 16 amino acids. V trimming: 5 bases; J trimming: 5 bases; junction bases outside the gene matches: 8. CDR3 DNA sequence: TGTGCCAGCAGCCCGCGACTAGCGGGGCACGACAATGAGCAGTTCTTC. Its translation is CASSPRLAGHDNEQFF.

CDR3 in amino acids: CASSQGAGLQAQETQYF. The CDR3 bases are TGTGCCAGCAGCCAAGGAGCGGGACTCCAGGCCCAAGAGACCCAGTACTTC. V gene TRBV4-2 combines with J gene TRBJ2-5; 7 positions agree with TRBD2. V lost 1 base and J lost 1; bases outside the gene matches: 9. CDR3 length: 17 residues. The V gene's germline CDR1 is LGHNA and CDR2 YNFKEQ.

The CDR3 coding sequence is TGTGCCAGCAGCCTTGTCTGGCCTGAAGCTTTCTTT. Protein: CASSLVWPEAFF. This chain uses TRBV7-2 with TRBJ1-1, with D uncertain. Trimming removed 5 bases at V and 6 bases at J, with 10 bases between. Germline V gene data show CDR1 as SGHTA and CDR2 as FQGNSA. The CDR3 has 12 residues.

The V gene is TRBV6-5, the J gene TRBJ2-2; TRBD2 might be the D (6 bases). Germline-derived CDR1 and CDR2 are MNHEY and SVGAGI. With 3 bases removed from V and 6 bases from J, the gap between germline ends came to 17 bases. The CDR3 extends over 16 amino acids. CDR3 DNA sequence: TGTGCCAGCAGTTATGGGACTTCAGGAGGGGCCGGGGAGCTGTTTTTT. The encoded protein is CASSYGTSGGAGELFF.

The J gene is TRBJ1-2, the V gene TRBV7-9; TRBD1 matches at 7 bases. Germline trimming cut 5 bases from V and 6 bases from J; bases unmatched to any gene: 12. The germline CDR1 and CDR2 sequences are SEHNR and FQNEAQ (reference sequence). This CDR3 spans 15 amino acids. The CDR3 reads CASSPRQGLTDGYTF. The CDR3 coding sequence is TGTGCCAGCAGCCCCCGACAGGGCCTAACGGATGGCTACACCTTC.

This chain links TRBV18 with TRBJ2-1; D remains ambiguous. This CDR3 spans 17 amino acids. Germline V gene data show CDR1 as KGHSH and CDR2 as LQKENI. V was clipped by 5 bases and J by 0 bases, with 17 bases between them. Here the CDR3 reads CASSIQVPSSSYNEQFF. As DNA, the CDR3 is TGTGCCAGCTCAATCCAGGTCCCATCGAGCTCCTACAATGAGCAGTTCTTC.

The rearrangement joins TRBV2 to TRBJ1-1; the match to TRBD1 covers 7 bases. CDR1 and CDR2 (germline): SNHLY, FYNNEI. With V trimmed by 6 bases and J by 5 bases, 9 bases remained unmatched. The CDR3 length is 14 residues. The CDR3 here is CASRKQGIGTEAFF. The CDR3, as DNA: TGTGCCAGCAGGAAACAGGGGATCGGGACTGAAGCTTTCTTT.

The V and J genes are TRBV15 and TRBJ1-5; D is undetermined. Trimming pared 0 bases from V and 6 bases from J, leaving 9 bases between. The V gene's germline CDR1 is LNHNV and CDR2 YYDKDF (reference sequence). CDR3 length: 14 residues. The CDR3 sequence: CATSREEAGQPQHF. The CDR3 DNA sequence: TGTGCCACCAGCAGAGAGGAGGCCGGTCAGCCCCAGCATTTT.

This rearrangement joins TRBV29-1 to TRBJ2-5, with TRBD2 matching 8 bases. The closer fit of TRBJ2-7 to the DNA end suggests the J call may be wrong. Germline loops: CDR1 SQVTM, CDR2 ANQGSEA. The CDR3 loop spans 16 amino acids. The DNA for the CDR3 is TGCAGCGTTGAAACGGTAGCGGGGTCCAGCTCCTACGAGCAGTACTTC. Translating it yields CSVETVAGSSSYEQYF.

The CDR3 loop reads CASTWRDRTLEQYF. The CDR3 region has the DNA TGTGCCAGCACCTGGAGGGACAGGACCCTCGAGCAGTACTTC. This chain links TRBV28 with TRBJ2-7, with TRBD1 matching over 8 bases. The CDR3 sequence is 14 residues long. V gave up 7 bases and J gave up 6 bases; unmatched junction bases: 11. In germline, CDR1 is MDHEN, CDR2 SYDVKM.

Here the CDR3 reads CASSPRQGSQPQHF. DNA for the CDR3: TGTGCCAGCAGTCCTCGACAGGGGAGCCAGCCCCAGCATTTT. The chain links TRBV6-5 to TRBJ1-5; 8 bases fit TRBD1. With V trimmed by 5 bases and J by 7 bases, 7 bases remained unmatched. The germline V gene has CDR1 MNHEY and CDR2 SVGAGI. The CDR3 loop spans 14 amino acids.

This clone has a handful of counts. V usage is TRBV19 and J usage is TRBJ2-7; TRBD1 might be the D (5 bases). The CDR3 contains 14 residues. V lost 5 bases and J 5 bases, leaving 16 bases between the germline ends. The germline V gene has CDR1 LNHDA and CDR2 SQIVND (reference sequence). The CDR3: CASSSRESPHEQYF. The CDR3 DNA follows: TGTGCCAGTAGTTCCAGGGAATCCCCTCACGAGCAGTACTTC.

The chain recombines TRBV5-1 with TRBJ2-1; maybe TRBD1 (6 bases). V was cut by 0 bases and J by 9 bases, with 13 bases left in between. CDR1 SGHRS and CDR2 YFSETQ come from the germline V gene. The CDR3 totals 14 residues. Written as DNA, the CDR3 is TGCGCCAGCAGCTTGGCAGGGGTTGGGGGTGAGCAGTTCTTC. This sequence encodes CASSLAGVGGEQFF.

The chain has TRBV29-1 and TRBJ1-1; D ambiguous. The CDR3 runs to 11 residues. Trimming shortened V by 5 bases and J by 0 bases, and 4 bases separated the two germline ends. The germline CDR1 and CDR2 sequences are SQVTM and ANQGSEA. The CDR3 sequence is CSVSLNTEAFF. The CDR3 DNA sequence: TGCAGCGTTTCCTTGAACACTGAAGCTTTCTTT.

The chain is built from TRBV28 and TRBJ1-4; D gene unclear. CDR1 and CDR2 (germline): MDHEN, SYDVKM. V lost 8 bases and J 5 bases, leaving 6 bases between the germline ends. This CDR3 has 11 residues. The CDR3 DNA reads TGTGCCAGCCGGGTAAATGAAAAACTGTTTTTT. Protein sequence: CASRVNEKLFF.

CDR3 in amino acids: CASSDQATGANVLTF. The CDR3 DNA reads as TGTGCCAGCAGTGACCAAGCGACTGGGGCCAACGTCCTGACTTTC. The V call is TRBV6-1, the J call TRBJ2-6; D remains ambiguous. This CDR3 has 15 residues. Trimming pared 3 bases from V and 2 bases from J, leaving 8 bases between. Germline V gene lookup returns CDR1 MNHNS and CDR2 SASEGT.